This T cell receptor (beta chain) stems from a study of identical twins. Study findings and constraints: An excess of low generation probability was shown by twin-shared out-of-frame alpha sequences. With beta out-of-frame sequences, excess sharing by twins was weaker.

This clonotype was picked up a small number of times. Its antigen is not known. V lost 3 bases and J lost 4, with 10 bases in between. The CDR3 contains 13 residues. The germline CDR1 and CDR2 sequences are SGDLS and YYNGEE. Each cDNA held unique molecular identifiers, and template switching gave it a universal primer site. TCRdb recomputed calls from the 5' RACE reads with MiXCR, one row per CDR3 protein. The sample carries 1.5 million or so distinct CDR3 sequences, roughly 35% recorded once. The specimen sequenced was cord blood. This sequence originates from a newborn girl in good health. The J gene is TRBJ1-2, the V gene TRBV9; TRBD1 might be the D (6 bases). As DNA, the CDR3 is TGTGCCAGCAGCGGGTCGACAGGCTATGGCTACACCTTC. The encoded protein is CASSGSTGYGYTF.